This T cell receptor beta chain was profiled in a study of T cells in Graves' hyperthyroidism and ophthalmopathy. Study at large: At initial diagnosis, before any treatment had begun, peripheral blood was obtained.

Points on this clonotype: The antigen is unknown.

Uncontrolled infection, other autoimmune disease, pregnancy or lactation led to exclusion. RNA transcripts were the template for amplifying TCR beta CDR3 regions. HTBI primers drove first-round RT-PCR of the TCR CDR3. TCRdb reanalysed the multiplex PCR reads using MiXCR and keeps one entry per CDR3 protein. The sample includes more than 300,000 distinct CDR3 sequences, roughly 18% of them seen just once. CDR1 and CDR2 from the germline V gene are MNHEY and SMNVEV (reference sequence). This CDR3 is built from 16 residues. Trimming took 5 bases from V and 4 from J, leaving 20 bases between them. Findings and limits, study-wide: By a 13 V-J model, ophthalmopathy was set apart from stable hyperthyroidism.

What was sequenced was blood. This TCR was recovered from a man in his late teens or twenties with Graves' ophthalmopathy. The gene calls are TRBV27 and TRBJ1-2; TRBD1 is a possible D gene (5 bases). CDR3 bases: TGTGCCAGCAGTCGGGGACCCTTGGCGAATGTCTATGGCTACACCTTC. It is translated as CASSRGPLANVYGYTF.